This TCR beta chain was identified during a study of T cells expressing NK-cell markers. This CDR3 is 12 amino acids long. Germline CDR1 is MNHNY and CDR2 is SVGAGI (reference sequence). The TCR beta cDNA came from 5'RACE template switching with UMIs. Using the 5' RACE reads, TCRdb records one entry per CDR3 protein without DNA. The record lists around 100,000 distinct CDR3 sequences, of which the ten most abundant hold less than 20%. This sequence joins TRBV6-6 and TRBJ2-1. This receptor was identified in a woman aged 18-70 years in good health. Input material: blood T cells: a sorted CD56 or NKG2C T cell subset, CD4+ or CD8+ T cells, or bulk PBMC T cells (not recorded which). The CDR3: CASSYVRQEQFF.